This TCR beta chain came from a study of post-analysis software for immune sequencing data. This clonotype came up a few times. Its antigen is unidentified. Findings and caveats of the study: Higher frequency in patients than in controls was seen for several TRBV segments, with TRBV5-6, TRBV5-1 and TRBV20-1 among them.

V was clipped by 2 bases and J by 0 bases; unmatched bases: 11. Germline V CDR1 and CDR2: SQVTM, ANQGSEA. This CDR3 contains 18 residues. Sequencing libraries made from TCR beta cDNA carried unique molecular identifiers. TCRdb fed the PCR reads into MiXCR, producing one record per CDR3 protein. The sample shows some 700,000 distinct CDR3 sequences, approximately 60% of them seen only once. The V gene is TRBV29-1, the J gene TRBJ2-1; TRBD2 agrees at 9 bases. The sequenced sample was blood. This receptor was obtained from a girl aged 2-10 years with multiple sclerosis. CDR3 sequence reads: CSVELDSGGPSSYNEQFF. CDR3 DNA sequence: TGCAGCGTTGAACTAGATAGCGGGGGTCCTAGCTCCTACAATGAGCAGTTCTTC.